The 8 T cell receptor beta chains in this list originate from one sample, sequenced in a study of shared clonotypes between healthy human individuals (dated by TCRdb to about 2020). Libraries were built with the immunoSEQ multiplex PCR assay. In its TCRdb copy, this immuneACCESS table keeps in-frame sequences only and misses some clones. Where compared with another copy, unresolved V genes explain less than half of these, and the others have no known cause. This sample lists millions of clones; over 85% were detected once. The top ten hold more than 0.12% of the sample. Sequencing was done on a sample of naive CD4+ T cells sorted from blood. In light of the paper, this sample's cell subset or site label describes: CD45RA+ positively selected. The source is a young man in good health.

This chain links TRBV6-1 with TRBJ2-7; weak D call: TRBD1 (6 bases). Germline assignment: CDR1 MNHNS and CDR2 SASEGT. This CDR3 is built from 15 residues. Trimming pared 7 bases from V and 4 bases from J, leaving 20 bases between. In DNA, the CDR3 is TGTGCCAGCACCTCTACAGGGAATTTCTTATACGAGCAGTACTTC. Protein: CASTSTGNFLYEQYF.

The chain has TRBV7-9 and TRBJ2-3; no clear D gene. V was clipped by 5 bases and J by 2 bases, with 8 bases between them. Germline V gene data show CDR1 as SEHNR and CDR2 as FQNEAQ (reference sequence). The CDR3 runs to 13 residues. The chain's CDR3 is CASSPIATDTQYF. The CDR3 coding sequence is TGTGCCAGCAGCCCCATAGCCACAGATACGCAGTATTTT.

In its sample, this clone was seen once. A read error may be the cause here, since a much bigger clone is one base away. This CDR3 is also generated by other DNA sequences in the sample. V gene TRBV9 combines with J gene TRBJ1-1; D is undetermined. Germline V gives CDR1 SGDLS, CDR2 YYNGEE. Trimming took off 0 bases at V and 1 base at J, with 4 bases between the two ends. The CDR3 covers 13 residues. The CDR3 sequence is CASSVGANTEAFF. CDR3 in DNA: TGTGCCAGCAGCGTAGGGGCGAACACTGAAGCTTTCTTT.

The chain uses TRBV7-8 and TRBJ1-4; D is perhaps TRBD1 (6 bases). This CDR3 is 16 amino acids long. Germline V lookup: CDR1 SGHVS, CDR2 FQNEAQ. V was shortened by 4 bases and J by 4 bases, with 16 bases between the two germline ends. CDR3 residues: CASSSRRGAVNEKLFF. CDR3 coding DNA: TGTGCCAGCAGCTCAAGGCGGGGGGCAGTTAATGAAAAACTGTTTTTT.

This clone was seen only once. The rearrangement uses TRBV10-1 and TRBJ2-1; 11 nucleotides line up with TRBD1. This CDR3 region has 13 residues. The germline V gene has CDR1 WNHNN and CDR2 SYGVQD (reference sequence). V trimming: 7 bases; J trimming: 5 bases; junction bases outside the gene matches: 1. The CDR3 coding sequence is TGCGCCAGCATGGGACAGGGGGACAATGAGCAGTTCTTC. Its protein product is CASMGQGDNEQFF.

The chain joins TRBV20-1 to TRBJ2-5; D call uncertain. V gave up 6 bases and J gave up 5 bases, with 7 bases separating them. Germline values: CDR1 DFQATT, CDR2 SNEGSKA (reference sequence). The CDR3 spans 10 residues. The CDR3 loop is CSASHETQYF. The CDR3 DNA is TGCAGTGCCTCTCACGAGACCCAGTACTTC.

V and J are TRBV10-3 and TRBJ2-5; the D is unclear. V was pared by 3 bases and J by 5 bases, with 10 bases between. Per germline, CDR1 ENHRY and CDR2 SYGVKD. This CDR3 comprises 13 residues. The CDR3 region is CAISDSGVETQYF. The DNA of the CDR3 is TGTGCCATCAGTGATTCTGGGGTCGAGACCCAGTACTTC.

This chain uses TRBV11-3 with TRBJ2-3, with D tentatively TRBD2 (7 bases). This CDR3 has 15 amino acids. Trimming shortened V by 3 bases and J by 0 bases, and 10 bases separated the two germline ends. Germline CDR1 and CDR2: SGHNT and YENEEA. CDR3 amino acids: CASSLAGASTDTQYF. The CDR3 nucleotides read TGTGCCAGCAGCTTGGCGGGGGCTAGCACAGATACGCAGTATTTT.